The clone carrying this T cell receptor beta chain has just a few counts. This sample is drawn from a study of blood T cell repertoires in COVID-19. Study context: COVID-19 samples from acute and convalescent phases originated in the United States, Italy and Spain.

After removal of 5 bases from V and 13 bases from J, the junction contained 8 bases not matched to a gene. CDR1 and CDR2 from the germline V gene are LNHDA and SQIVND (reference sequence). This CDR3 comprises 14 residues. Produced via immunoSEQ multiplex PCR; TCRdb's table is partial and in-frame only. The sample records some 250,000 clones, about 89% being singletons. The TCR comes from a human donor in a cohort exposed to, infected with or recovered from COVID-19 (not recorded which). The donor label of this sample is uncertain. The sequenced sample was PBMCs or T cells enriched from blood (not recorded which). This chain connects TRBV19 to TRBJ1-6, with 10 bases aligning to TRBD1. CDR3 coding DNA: TGTGCCAGTAGTCCCCGGGACAGGGGTGCCCCCCTCCACTTT. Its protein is CASSPRDRGAPLHF.